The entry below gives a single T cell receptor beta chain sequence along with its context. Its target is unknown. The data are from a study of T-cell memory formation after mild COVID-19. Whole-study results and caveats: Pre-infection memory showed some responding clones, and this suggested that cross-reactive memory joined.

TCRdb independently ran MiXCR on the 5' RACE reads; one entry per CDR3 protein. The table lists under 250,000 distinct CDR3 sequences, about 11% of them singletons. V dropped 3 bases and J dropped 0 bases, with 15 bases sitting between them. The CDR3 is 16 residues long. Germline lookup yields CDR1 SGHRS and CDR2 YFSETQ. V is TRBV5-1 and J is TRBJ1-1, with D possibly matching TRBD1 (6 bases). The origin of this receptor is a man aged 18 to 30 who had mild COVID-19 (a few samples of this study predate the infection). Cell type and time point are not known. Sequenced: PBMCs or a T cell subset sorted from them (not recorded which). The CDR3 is CASSSLATGLNTEAFF. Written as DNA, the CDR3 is TGCGCCAGCAGCTCCCTCGCCACAGGGTTGAACACTGAAGCTTTCTTT.